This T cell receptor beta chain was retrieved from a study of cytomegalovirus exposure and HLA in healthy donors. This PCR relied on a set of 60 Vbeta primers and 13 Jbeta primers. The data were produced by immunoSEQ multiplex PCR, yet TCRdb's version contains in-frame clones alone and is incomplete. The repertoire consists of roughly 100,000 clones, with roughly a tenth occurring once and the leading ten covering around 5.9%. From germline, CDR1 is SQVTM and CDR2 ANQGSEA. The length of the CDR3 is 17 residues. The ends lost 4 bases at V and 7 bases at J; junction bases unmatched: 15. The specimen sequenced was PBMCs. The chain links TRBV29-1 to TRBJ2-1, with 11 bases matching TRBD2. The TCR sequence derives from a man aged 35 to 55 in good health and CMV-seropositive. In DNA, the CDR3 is TGCAGCGTTGGTGTCCTAGCGGGAGGCTACCCGGGGAATGAGCAGTTCTTC. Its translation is CSVGVLAGGYPGNEQFF.